This T cell receptor beta chain stems from a study of blood T cell repertoires in COVID-19 (TCRdb year 2020). About the full investigation: Samples from collaborators originated in the United States, Italy and Spain and spanned both the acute and convalescent phases of COVID-19. The material from the prospective study consisted of cDNA or gDNA derived from T cells, B-cell-depleted T cells, or PBMCs. A de-identified subject ID, COVID-19 status, age in years and sex were almost always included in the sample metadata. The dataset comprised deeply sampled blood TCRbeta repertoires from subjects exposed to, actively infected with, or recovered from COVID-19. Where HLA class I and class II types were available, the types were taken from metadata supplied by the sample provider, not from assay-based typing. Samples were obtained from the ongoing ImmuneRACE study (first 160 participants) and from 1,254 subjects provided by 6 global collaborators. The repertoires were released in a freely available public database intended as a resource for research on the immune response to SARS-CoV-2. Points the paper makes about the study in general: The quantity of clinical and demographic metadata differed by source and by participant and was supplied without curation.

In the prospective study, participants were roughly 18 to 90 years old, resided in about two dozen geographic areas of the United States, and were enrolled through a virtual design. In the prospective study, participants were assigned to cohorts based on the clinical history participants reported in a screening survey and a study questionnaire. Recovered participants in ImmuneRACE Cohort 3 were defined by two consecutive negative NP/OP PCR tests, clearance by a healthcare professional, or resolution of symptoms. Mobile phlebotomists in the prospective study collected whole blood, serum and a nasopharyngeal or oropharyngeal swab from every participant. Over a roughly 2-month period, participants in the prospective study had the option of providing additional blood draws and questionnaires. Blood samples from the prospective study were shipped frozen or at room temperature prior to DNA extraction.

About this clone itself: Its binding antigen is unknown. No base-level quality is on record; no much larger clone is a single base apart.

The immunoSEQ Assay, a bias-controlled multiplex PCR, was used to amplify TCRbeta CDR3 regions from genomic DNA. Per the authors' processing: Nucleated cell counts per sample were estimated from amplification of reference gene primers within the assay. Sequence reads were collapsed and filtered to measure the absolute abundance of every unique TCRbeta CDR3 rearrangement. For each sample, productive Simpson clonality was calculated as the square root of Simpson's diversity index across productive rearrangements. TCRdb obtained this table from immuneACCESS and retained in-frame rearrangements with V and J assigned. These tables miss some clones; where compared with another copy, unresolved V genes account for less than half of the shortfall, and the remainder is unexplained. V and J calls and clone size are given by that table; D and trimming were obtained from the DNA. The sample records under 200,000 clones, about 88% of which are singletons. Roughly 0.82% of the sample goes to the ten largest clones.

From its cysteine to its phenylalanine, the CDR3 spans 12 amino acids. Of the read, only the CDR3 DNA is kept; its 36 bases are in frame from base 1. For CDR1 and CDR2, the germline V gene (reference sequence) lists MNHEY and SMNVEV. Deletion took 0 bases off V and 9 bases off J, with a span of 7 bases between the germline ends. This receptor was identified in a woman between 18 and 29 years old who had recovered from COVID-19. Sequencing was carried out using PBMCs or T cells enriched from blood (not recorded which). The rearrangement combines TRBV27 with TRBJ2-3, with TRBD2 perhaps the D gene, on 6 matching bases. The CDR3 loop reads CASSLSGRTQYF. The DNA sequence is given as TGTGCCAGCAGTTTATCGGGGAGGACGCAGTATTTT.